The 16 T cell receptor beta chains below all came from one sample that was sequenced in a study of early T cells in non-severe SARS-CoV-2 infection. TCRdb fed the 5' RACE reads into MiXCR, producing one record per CDR3 protein. The sample records 70,000 to 95,000 distinct CDR3 sequences, 14% being singletons. The material sequenced was whole blood. The receptors come from an adult who was a healthcare worker with PCR-confirmed SARS-CoV-2 infection or an uninfected control (not recorded which).

This chain connects TRBV7-2 to TRBJ1-1; weak D call: TRBD1 (5 bases). V was pared by 0 bases and J by 7 bases, with 9 bases between. This CDR3 spans 13 amino acids. Germline CDR1 is SGHTA and CDR2 is FQGNSA. The CDR3 nucleotides read TGTGCCAGCAGCTTAGCGCAAGGACATGAAGCTTTCTTT. As protein: CASSLAQGHEAFF.

This clonotype has a handful of counts. The CDR3 coding sequence is TGTGCCAGCAGCGAAACAAGCTCTGGAAACACCATATATTTT. Amino acid sequence: CASSETSSGNTIYF. The J gene is TRBJ1-3, the V gene TRBV9; D unresolved. Germline loops: CDR1 SGDLS, CDR2 YYNGEE. The CDR3 covers 14 residues. The V end was cut by 3 bases, the J end by 0 bases, with 7 bases between.

This clonotype was picked up a small number of times. This chain joins TRBV5-1 and TRBJ1-1, with 8 bases matching TRBD1. Germline loops: CDR1 SGHRS, CDR2 YFSETQ. The CDR3 runs to 14 residues. Trimming cost V 5 bases and J 5 bases; bases outside gene matches: 8. CDR3 in DNA: TGCGCCAGCAGTTTGACGGACAGGGAGACTGAAGCTTTCTTT. The encoded protein is CASSLTDRETEAFF.

CDR3 amino acids: CASSLKDGELFF. CDR3 DNA sequence: TGTGCCAGCAGCCTGAAGGACGGGGAGCTGTTTTTT. The chain links TRBV7-9 to TRBJ2-2, with D uncertain. The CDR3 has 12 residues. Between the trimmed V and J ends, which lost 5 bases and 7 bases, there was a span of 8 bases. From germline, CDR1 is SEHNR and CDR2 FQNEAQ (reference sequence).

The chain carries TRBV12-3 or TRBV12-4 and TRBJ1-6; no clear D. The CDR3 is made up of 15 amino acids. V was cut by 7 bases and J by 0 bases, with 10 bases left in between. The CDR3 bases are TGTGCCAGCACCCTGGGCCTCTCCTATAATTCACCCCTCCACTTT. This sequence encodes CASTLGLSYNSPLHF.

The V call is TRBV5-4, the J call TRBJ2-7; D unclear. The germline CDR1 and CDR2 sequences are SGHNT and YYREEE (reference sequence). V was pared by 2 bases and J by 3 bases, with 12 bases between. CDR3 length equals 14 residues. The DNA of the CDR3 is TGTGCCAGCAGCTTCGGACGTCCGGACTACGAGCAGTACTTC. It yields the protein CASSFGRPDYEQYF.

In this sample, this clonotype turned up many times. The J gene is TRBJ2-1, the V gene TRBV7-7; D possibly corresponds to TRBD2 (6 bases). Germline V gene data show CDR1 as SSHAT and CDR2 as FNYEAQ (reference sequence). The CDR3 spans 15 residues. Trimming took 4 bases from V and 2 from J, leaving 12 bases between them. This chain's CDR3 is CASSSSDGTYNEQFF. CDR3 in DNA: TGTGCCAGCAGCTCTAGCGACGGAACCTACAATGAGCAGTTCTTC.

A few counts support this clonotype. The rearrangement joins TRBV4-3 to TRBJ2-3, with 12 bases that match TRBD2. The V gene end was trimmed by 4 bases and the J gene end by 6 bases; junction bases not matched to a gene: 5. Germline loops: CDR1 LGHNA, CDR2 YSLEER. The length of the CDR3 is 15 residues. This chain's CDR3 is CASSPGLAGRDTQYF. The CDR3, as DNA: TGCGCCAGCAGCCCCGGACTAGCGGGGCGGGATACGCAGTATTTT.

This clonotype was seen only a few times. The genes are TRBV5-5 and TRBJ2-5; possibly TRBD1 for D (5 bases). The CDR3 spans 14 residues. CDR1 and CDR2 from the germline V gene are SGHKS and YYEKEE (reference sequence). The V gene lost 3 bases and the J gene lost 5 bases, with 14 bases spanning the gap. Written as DNA, the CDR3 is TGTGCCAGCAGCTCTTGGGGCCAGAGGGAGACCCAGTACTTC. Translating gives CASSSWGQRETQYF. The whole variable domain, remainder taken from reference TRBV5-5 and TRBJ2-5, is DAGVTQSPTHLIKTRGQQVTLRCSPISGHKSVSWYQQVLGQGPQFIFQYYEKEERGRGNFPDRFSARQFPNYSSELNVNALLLGDSALYLCASSSWGQRETQYFGPGTRLLVL.

This clonotype has a handful of counts. J is TRBJ2-2 and V is TRBV6-5; TRBD1 or TRBD2 may be the D gene (5 bases each). Trimming took 6 bases from V and 6 from J, leaving 23 bases between them. Germline CDR1 is MNHEY and CDR2 is SVGAGI. The CDR3 spans 17 residues. CDR3 protein: CASRYSRQRWGPGELFF. Here the CDR3 DNA reads TGTGCCAGCAGATATTCTAGACAGCGCTGGGGACCCGGGGAGCTGTTTTTT.

Ten or more counts support this clonotype. This chain joins TRBV29-1 and TRBJ1-1; D not certain. The CDR3 totals 12 residues. Trimming removed 2 bases at V and 3 bases at J, with 7 bases between. CDR1 is SQVTM and CDR2 is ANQGSEA in the germline V gene. Here the CDR3 reads CSVERAYTEAFF. Written as DNA, the CDR3 is TGCAGCGTTGAAAGGGCCTACACTGAAGCTTTCTTT.

This clonotype was detected ten times or more. The V gene is TRBV28, the J gene TRBJ1-6, with TRBD1 identical over 7 bases. In germline, CDR1 is MDHEN, CDR2 SYDVKM. CDR3 length: 14 residues. V lost 3 bases to trimming and J lost 8 bases; unmatched junction nucleotides: 4. CDR3 sequence reads: CASSLGQQDSPLHF. The CDR3 DNA sequence: TGTGCCAGCAGTTTGGGACAGCAAGATTCACCCCTCCACTTT.

This clonotype turned up a few times. The V and J genes are TRBV11-2 and TRBJ2-7; a weak D match, TRBD2 (6 bases). The V end was cut by 3 bases, the J end by 3 bases, with 9 bases between. Looked up from germline, CDR1 is SGHAT and CDR2 is FQNNGV. The CDR3 runs to 13 residues. In DNA form, the CDR3 reads TGTGCCAGCAGCTTCTTCGGGGGCTACGAGCAGTACTTC. This translates into CASSFFGGYEQYF.

The rearrangement links TRBV5-1 to TRBJ2-2; the D gene is possibly TRBD2 (6 bases). Between the trimmed V and J ends, which lost 4 bases and 5 bases, there was a span of 12 bases. CDR1 SGHRS and CDR2 YFSETQ come from the germline V gene. The CDR3 sequence is 14 residues long. The CDR3 is CASSVLAGTGELFF. CDR3 nucleotides: TGCGCCAGCAGCGTATTGGCGGGGACCGGGGAGCTGTTTTTT. The full variable domain, with the rest looked up from reference TRBV5-1 and TRBJ2-2, is KAGVTQTPRYLIKTRGQQVTLSCSPISGHRSVSWYQQTPGQGLQFLFEYFSETQRNKGNFPGRFSGRQFSNSRSEMNVSTLELGDSALYLCASSVLAGTGELFFGEGSRLTVL.

This clonotype has more than one count but fewer than ten. The rearrangement uses TRBV27 and TRBJ2-7; D might be TRBD1 (5 bases). This CDR3 region has 14 residues. Germline-derived CDR1 and CDR2 are MNHEY and SMNVEV (reference sequence). The V end lost 0 bases, the J end lost 2 bases, and 8 bases lay between the germline ends. CDR3 DNA: TGTGCCAGCAGTTTATCGACAGCTACCTACGAGCAGTACTTC. Its protein is CASSLSTATYEQYF.

The genes are TRBV7-8 and TRBJ2-3; 7 bases line up with TRBD2. The CDR3 has 19 residues. In germline, CDR1 is SGHVS, CDR2 FQNEAQ. J was trimmed by 3 bases and V by 6 bases; bases with no gene match: 21. In DNA, the CDR3 is TGTGCCAGCAGAAGCCGGGAGGCTAGCCTCCTCCTACCTACAGATACGCAGTATTTT. It yields the protein CASRSREASLLLPTDTQYF.